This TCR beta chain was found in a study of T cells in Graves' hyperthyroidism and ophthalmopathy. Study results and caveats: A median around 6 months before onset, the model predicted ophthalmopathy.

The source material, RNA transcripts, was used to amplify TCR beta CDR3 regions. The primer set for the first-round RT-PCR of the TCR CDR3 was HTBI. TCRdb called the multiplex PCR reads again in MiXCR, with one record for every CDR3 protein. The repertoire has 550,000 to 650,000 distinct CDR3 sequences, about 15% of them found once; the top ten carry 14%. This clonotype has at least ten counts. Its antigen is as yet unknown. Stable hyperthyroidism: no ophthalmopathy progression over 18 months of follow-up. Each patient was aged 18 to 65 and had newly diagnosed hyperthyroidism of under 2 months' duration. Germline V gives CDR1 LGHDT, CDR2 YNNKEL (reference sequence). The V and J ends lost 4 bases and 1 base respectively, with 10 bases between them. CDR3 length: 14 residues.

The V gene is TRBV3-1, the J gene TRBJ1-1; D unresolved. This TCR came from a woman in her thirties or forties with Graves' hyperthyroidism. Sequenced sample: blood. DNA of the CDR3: TGTGCCAGCAGCCCCCGACCGTCGAACACTGAAGCTTTCTTT. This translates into CASSPRPSNTEAFF.